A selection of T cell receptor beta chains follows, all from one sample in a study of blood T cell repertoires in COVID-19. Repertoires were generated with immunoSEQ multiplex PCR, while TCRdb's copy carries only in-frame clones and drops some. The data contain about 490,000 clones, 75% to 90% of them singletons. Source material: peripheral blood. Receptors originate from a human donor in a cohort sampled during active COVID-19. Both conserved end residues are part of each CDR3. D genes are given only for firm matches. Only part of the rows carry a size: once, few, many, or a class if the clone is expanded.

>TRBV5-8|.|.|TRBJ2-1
TGTGCCAGCAGCTTCGGGTTTCGAAATGAGCAGTTCTTC
CASSFGFRNEQFF
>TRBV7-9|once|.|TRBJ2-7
TGTGCCAGCAGCAGACGACAGACCTCCTACGAGCAGTACTTC
CASSRRQTSYEQYF
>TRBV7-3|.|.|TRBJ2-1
TGTGCCAGCAGCTCGAACCCGAGCTGGTTCAATGAGCAGTTCTTC
CASSSNPSWFNEQFF
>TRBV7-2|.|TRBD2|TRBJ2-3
TGTGCCAGCAGACCCACTAGCGGGAGTGCAGATACGCAGTATTTT
CASRPTSGSADTQYF
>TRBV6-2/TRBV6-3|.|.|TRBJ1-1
TGTGCCAGCAGTTATGTTTCAGCGTTTGAAGCTTTCTTT
CASSYVSAFEAFF
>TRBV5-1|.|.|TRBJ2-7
TGCGCCAGCGCACCTAGGCCTGACGGATTATACGAGCAGTACTTC
CASAPRPDGLYEQYF
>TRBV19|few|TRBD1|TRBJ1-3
TGTGCCAGTAGTACGGGACAGCGTCCTGGAAACACCATATATTTT
CASSTGQRPGNTIYF
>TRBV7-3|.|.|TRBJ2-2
TGTGCCAGCAGCTTAGGGCGGCAGGGAAACACCGGGGAGCTGTTTTTT
CASSLGRQGNTGELFF
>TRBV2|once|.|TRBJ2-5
TGTGCCAGCAGACAGGGCATTCGGGAGACCCAGTACTTC
CASRQGIRETQYF
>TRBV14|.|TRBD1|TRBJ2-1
TGTGCCAGCAAGTTAACCGGGACAGGGTTCTACAATGAGCAGTTCTTC
CASKLTGTGFYNEQFF
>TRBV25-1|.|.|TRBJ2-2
TGTGCCAGTAGAGACCGACTGGACACCGGGGAGCTGTTTTTT
CASRDRLDTGELFF
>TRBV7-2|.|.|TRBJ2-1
TGTGCCAGCAGCTTACCAGGCTATGAGCAGTTCTTC
CASSLPGYEQFF
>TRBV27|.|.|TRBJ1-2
TGTGCCAGCAGTTTAATTAGTGGTATTCGGGGTACCATCGATGGCTACACCTTC
CASSLISGIRGTIDGYTF
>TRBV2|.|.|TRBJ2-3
TGTGCCAGCCAGGGGAGCGCAGATACGCAGTATTTT
CASQGSADTQYF
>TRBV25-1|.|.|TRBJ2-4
TGTGCCAGCAGGAGGATTCAGTACTTC
CASRRIQYF
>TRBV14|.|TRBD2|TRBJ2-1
TGTGCCAGCAGCCAAGATCAGGGGACTAGCTCCTACAATGAGCAGTTCTTC
CASSQDQGTSSYNEQFF
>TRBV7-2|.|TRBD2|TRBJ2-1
TGTGCCAGCAGCTTAGGCGGGAGGGCCAACGATGAGCAGTTCTTC
CASSLGGRANDEQFF
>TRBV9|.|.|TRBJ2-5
TGTGCCAGCAGCGTAGCTACTCTACCCGGTCAAGAGACCCAGTACTTC
CASSVATLPGQETQYF
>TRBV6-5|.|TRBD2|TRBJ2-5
TGTGCCAGCAGTTTAGCGGGAGGGCCGGTTCAAGAGACCCAGTACTTC
CASSLAGGPVQETQYF
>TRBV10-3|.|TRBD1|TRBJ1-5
TGTGCCATCAGGGGGACAGGGGAGGAACAGCCCCAGCATTTT
CAIRGTGEEQPQHF
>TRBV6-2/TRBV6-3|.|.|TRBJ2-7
TGTGCCAGCAGTCTTCCAGGGGCTATGAGGGAGCAGTACTTC
CASSLPGAMREQYF
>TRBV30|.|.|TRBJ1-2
TGTGCCTGGAGTGTACTAGGAGGGAATGGCTACACCTTC
CAWSVLGGNGYTF
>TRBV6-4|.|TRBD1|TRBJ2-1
TGTGCCAGCAGTCCCGACAGGGGAACCTACAATGAGCAGTTCTTC
CASSPDRGTYNEQFF
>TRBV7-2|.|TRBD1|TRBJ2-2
TGTGCCAGCAGGAAAGACAGGGGGCAAGACACCGGGGAGCTGTTTTTT
CASRKDRGQDTGELFF
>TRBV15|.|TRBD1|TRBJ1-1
TGTGCCACCAGCAGGGGACAGGGAAATGAAGCTTTCTTT
CATSRGQGNEAFF
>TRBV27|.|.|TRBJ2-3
TGTGCCAGCAGTTTATCGGATCACGACCCGAGGGTAGATACGCAGTATTTT
CASSLSDHDPRVDTQYF
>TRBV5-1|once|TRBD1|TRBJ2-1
TGCGCCAGCAGCGTGACAGGGGCCGTTGAGCAGTTCTTC
CASSVTGAVEQFF
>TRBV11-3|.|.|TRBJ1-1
TGTGCCAGCAGCTTGGGACGGGGGAGCACTGAAGCTTTCTTT
CASSLGRGSTEAFF
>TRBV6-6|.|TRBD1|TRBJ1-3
TGTGCCAGCAGACAGGGGTTTACTGGAAACACCATATATTTT
CASRQGFTGNTIYF
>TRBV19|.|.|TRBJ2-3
TGTGCCAGTAGTATTACCCAGAACACAGATACGCAGTATTTT
CASSITQNTDTQYF
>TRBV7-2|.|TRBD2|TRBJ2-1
TGTGCCAGCAGCCGCGGACTAGCGGGAGCTTACAATGAGCAGTTCTTC
CASSRGLAGAYNEQFF
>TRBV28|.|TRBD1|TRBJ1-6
TGTGCCAGCAGGACCACTTTGGGGACAGGGACTTCACCCCTCCACTTT
CASRTTLGTGTSPLHF
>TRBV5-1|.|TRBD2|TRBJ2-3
TGCGCCAGCAGCTCGGGACTAGCGGGAGCCCCAGTCGATACGCAGTATTTT
CASSSGLAGAPVDTQYF
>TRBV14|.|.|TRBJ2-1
TGTGCCAGCAGCCGGACAGCCTCCTACAATGAGCAGTTCTTC
CASSRTASYNEQFF
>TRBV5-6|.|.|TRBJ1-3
TGTGCCAGCAGCTTGGACGGCAGGGTATCTGGAAACACCATATATTTT
CASSLDGRVSGNTIYF
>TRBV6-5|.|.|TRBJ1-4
TGTGCCAGCAGTCCCCGGGACGGGGGTAATGAAAAACTGTTTTTT
CASSPRDGGNEKLFF
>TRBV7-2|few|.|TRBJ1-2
TGTGCCAGCAGCCTTAGGATCACAGAGAACTATGGCTACACCTTC
CASSLRITENYGYTF
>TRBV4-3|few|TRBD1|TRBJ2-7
TGCGCCAGCAGCCCAGACAGGGTAGGGTCCTACGAGCAGTACTTC
CASSPDRVGSYEQYF
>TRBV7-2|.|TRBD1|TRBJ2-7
TGTGCCAGCAGCTTAGCGGGACAGGGAGCCCCCTACGAGCAGTACTTC
CASSLAGQGAPYEQYF
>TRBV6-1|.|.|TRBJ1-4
TGTGCCAGCAGTGAAGAACCAGACAGAAGTTATGAAAAACTGTTTTTT
CASSEEPDRSYEKLFF
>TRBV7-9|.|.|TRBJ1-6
TGTGCCAGCAGCTCTGGGGGGGCCGATAATTCACCCCTCCACTTT
CASSSGGADNSPLHF
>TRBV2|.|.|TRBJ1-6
TGTGCCAGTCTCAGGGGCTCCTATAATTCACCCCTCCACTTT
CASLRGSYNSPLHF
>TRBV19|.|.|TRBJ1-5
TGTGCCAGTAGGAGGTCCAGCAATCAGCCCCAGCATTTT
CASRRSSNQPQHF
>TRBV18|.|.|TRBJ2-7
TGTGCCAGCTCAGGGCCTTCCCTGGGCCCCAAAGTTCCCTACGAGCAGTACTTC
CASSGPSLGPKVPYEQYF
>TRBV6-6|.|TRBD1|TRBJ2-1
TGTGCCAGCAGTTCCAGAGACAGGGGGGTCTTTGAGCAGTTCTTC
CASSSRDRGVFEQFF
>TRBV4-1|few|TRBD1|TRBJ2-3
TGCGCCAGCAGCCAAGGACAGGGCCTCACAGATACGCAGTATTTT
CASSQGQGLTDTQYF
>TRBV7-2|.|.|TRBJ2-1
TGTGCCAGCAGCCCCGGGACTCAACGCTACAATGAGCAGTTCTTC
CASSPGTQRYNEQFF
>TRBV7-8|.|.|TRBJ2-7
TGTGCCAGCAGTAAGAGCAACTTAGACTACGAGCAGTACTTC
CASSKSNLDYEQYF
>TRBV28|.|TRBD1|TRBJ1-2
TGTGCCAGCAGTTTGAGGACAGGCGGCTACACCTTC
CASSLRTGGYTF